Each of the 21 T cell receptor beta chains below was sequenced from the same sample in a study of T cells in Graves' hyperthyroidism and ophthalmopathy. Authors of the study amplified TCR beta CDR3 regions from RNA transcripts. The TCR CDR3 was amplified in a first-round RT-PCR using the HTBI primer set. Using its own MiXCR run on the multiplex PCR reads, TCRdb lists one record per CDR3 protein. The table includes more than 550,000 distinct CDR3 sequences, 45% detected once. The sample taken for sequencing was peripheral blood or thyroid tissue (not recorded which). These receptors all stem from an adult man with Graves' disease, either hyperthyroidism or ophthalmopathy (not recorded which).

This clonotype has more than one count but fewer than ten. The CDR3 is CASSKGKFEQYF. The CDR3 DNA is TGTGCCAGCAGTAAGGGAAAGTTCGAGCAGTACTTC. V gene TRBV6-6 combines with J gene TRBJ2-7; D not certain. Per germline, CDR1 MNHNY and CDR2 SVGAGI (reference sequence). The V end lost 5 bases, the J end lost 6 bases, and 11 bases lay between the germline ends. The CDR3 loop spans 12 amino acids.

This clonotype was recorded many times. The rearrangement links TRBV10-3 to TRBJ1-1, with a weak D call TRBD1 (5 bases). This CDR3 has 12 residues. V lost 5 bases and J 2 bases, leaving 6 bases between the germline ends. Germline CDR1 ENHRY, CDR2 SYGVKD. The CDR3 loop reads CAISQGNTEAFF. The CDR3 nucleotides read TGTGCCATCAGTCAGGGAAACACTGAAGCTTTCTTT.

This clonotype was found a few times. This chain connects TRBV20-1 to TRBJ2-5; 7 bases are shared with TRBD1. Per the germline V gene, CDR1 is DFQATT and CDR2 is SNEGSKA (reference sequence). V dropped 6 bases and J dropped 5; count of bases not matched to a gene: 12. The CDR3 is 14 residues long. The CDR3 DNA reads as TGCAGTGCCCAGGGACAGTCTACCTTTGAGACCCAGTACTTC. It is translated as CSAQGQSTFETQYF.

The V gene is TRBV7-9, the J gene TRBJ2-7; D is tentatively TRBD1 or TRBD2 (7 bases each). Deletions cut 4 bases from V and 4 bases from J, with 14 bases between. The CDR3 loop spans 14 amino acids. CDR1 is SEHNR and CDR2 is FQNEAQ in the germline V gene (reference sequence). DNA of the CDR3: TGTGCCAGCAGCTGGGGGACAGCGGGGTACGAGCAGTACTTC. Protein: CASSWGTAGYEQYF. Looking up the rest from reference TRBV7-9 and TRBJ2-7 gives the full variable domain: DTGVSQNPRHKITKRGQNVTFRCDPISEHNRLYWYRQTLGQGPEFLTYFQNEAQLEKSRLLSDRFSAERPKGSFSTLEIQRTEQGDSAMYLCASSWGTAGYEQYFGPGTRLTVT.

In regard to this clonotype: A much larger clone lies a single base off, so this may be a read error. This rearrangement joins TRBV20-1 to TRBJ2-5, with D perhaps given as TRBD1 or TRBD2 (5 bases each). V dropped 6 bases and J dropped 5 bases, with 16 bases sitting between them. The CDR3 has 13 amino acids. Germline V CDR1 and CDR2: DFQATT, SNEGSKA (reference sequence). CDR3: CSATGARHETQYF. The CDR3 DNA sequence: TGCAGTGCGACCGGGGCTAGACACGAGACCCAGTACTTC.

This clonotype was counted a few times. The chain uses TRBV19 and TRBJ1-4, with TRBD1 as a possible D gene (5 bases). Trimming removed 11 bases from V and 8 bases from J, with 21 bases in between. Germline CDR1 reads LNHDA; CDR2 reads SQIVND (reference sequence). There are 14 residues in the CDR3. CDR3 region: CACHWSGSGEKLFF. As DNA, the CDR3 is TGTGCCTGCCATTGGTCAGGGAGCGGAGAAAAACTGTTTTTT.

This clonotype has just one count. The CDR3 is CATSRDGTGSFTEQYF. CDR3 nucleotide sequence: TGTGCCACCAGCAGAGATGGGACAGGGTCTTTTACCGAGCAGTACTTC. V usage is TRBV15 and J usage is TRBJ2-7, with TRBD1 identical over 9 bases. CDR1 and CDR2 from the germline V gene are LNHNV and YYDKDF (reference sequence). CDR3 length equals 16 residues. The J segment lost 6 bases and the V segment lost 0 bases, leaving 9 bases of the junction unmatched.

The CDR3 DNA is TGCGCCAGCAGCCAAGACGACGCTATTTTCTATGGCTACACCTTC. It is translated as CASSQDDAIFYGYTF. The rearrangement links TRBV4-3 to TRBJ1-2; D uncertain. The CDR3 is 15 amino acids. The V gene's germline CDR1 is LGHNA and CDR2 YSLEER. The V and J ends lost 0 bases and 4 bases respectively, with 12 bases between them.

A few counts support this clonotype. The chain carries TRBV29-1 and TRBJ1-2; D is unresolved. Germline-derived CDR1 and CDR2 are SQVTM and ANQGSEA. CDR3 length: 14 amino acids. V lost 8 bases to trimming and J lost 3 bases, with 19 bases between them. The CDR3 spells CSIRRAGFDYGYTF. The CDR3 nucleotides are TGCAGCATAAGGAGGGCGGGCTTCGACTATGGCTACACCTTC.

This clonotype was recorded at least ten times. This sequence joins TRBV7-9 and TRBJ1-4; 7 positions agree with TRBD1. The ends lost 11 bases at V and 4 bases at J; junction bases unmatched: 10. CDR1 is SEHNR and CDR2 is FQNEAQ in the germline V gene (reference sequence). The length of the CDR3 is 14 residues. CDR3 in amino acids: CALDGGQINEKLFF. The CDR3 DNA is TGTGCCCTCGACGGGGGACAGATTAATGAAAAACTGTTTTTT.

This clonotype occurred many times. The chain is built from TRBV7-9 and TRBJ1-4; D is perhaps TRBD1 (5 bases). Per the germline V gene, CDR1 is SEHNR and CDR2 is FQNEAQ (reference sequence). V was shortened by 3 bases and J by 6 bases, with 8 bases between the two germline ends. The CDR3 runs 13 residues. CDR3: CASSLTADEKLFF. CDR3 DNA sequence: TGTGCCAGCAGCTTGACAGCTGATGAAAAACTGTTTTTT.

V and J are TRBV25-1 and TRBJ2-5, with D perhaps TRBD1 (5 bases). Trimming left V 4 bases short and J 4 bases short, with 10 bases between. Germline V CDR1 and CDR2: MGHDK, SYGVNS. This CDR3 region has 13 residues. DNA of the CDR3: TGTGCCAGCAGTGCTCCTGGGGCAGAGACCCAGTACTTC. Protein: CASSAPGAETQYF. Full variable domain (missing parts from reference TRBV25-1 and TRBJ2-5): EADIYQTPRYLVIGTGKKITLECSQTMGHDKMYWYQQDPGMELHLIHYSYGVNSTEKGDLSSESTVSRIRTEHFPLTLESARPSHTSQYLCASSAPGAETQYFGPGTRLLVL.

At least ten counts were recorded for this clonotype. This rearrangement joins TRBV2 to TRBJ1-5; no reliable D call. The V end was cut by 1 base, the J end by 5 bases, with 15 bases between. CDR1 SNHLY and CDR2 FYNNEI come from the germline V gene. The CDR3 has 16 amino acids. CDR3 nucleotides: TGTGCCAGCAGTGAAGGTGCGTGGGTTAGGGATCAGCCCCAGCATTTT. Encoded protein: CASSEGAWVRDQPQHF.

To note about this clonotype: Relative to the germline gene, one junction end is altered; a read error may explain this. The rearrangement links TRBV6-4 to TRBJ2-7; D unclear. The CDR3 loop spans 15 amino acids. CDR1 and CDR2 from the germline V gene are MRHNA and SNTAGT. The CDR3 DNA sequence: TGTGCCAGCAGTTACTCGACACGTAAAGTCTACGAGCAGTACTTC. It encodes CASSYSTRKVYEQYF.

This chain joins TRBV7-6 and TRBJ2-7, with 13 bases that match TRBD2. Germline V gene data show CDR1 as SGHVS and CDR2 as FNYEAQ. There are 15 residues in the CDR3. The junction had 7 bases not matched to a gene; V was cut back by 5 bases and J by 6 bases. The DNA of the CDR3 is TGTGCCAGCAGCCATAGGACTAGCGGGAGTGGCGAGCAGTACTTC. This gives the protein CASSHRTSGSGEQYF.

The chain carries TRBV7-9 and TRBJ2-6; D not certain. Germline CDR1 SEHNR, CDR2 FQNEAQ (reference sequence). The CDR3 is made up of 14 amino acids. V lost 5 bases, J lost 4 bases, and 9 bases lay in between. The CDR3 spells CASSGPTGANVLTF. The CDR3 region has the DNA TGTGCCAGCAGCGGGCCCACGGGGGCCAACGTCCTGACTTTC. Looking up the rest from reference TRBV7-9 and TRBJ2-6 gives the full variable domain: DTGVSQNPRHKITKRGQNVTFRCDPISEHNRLYWYRQTLGQGPEFLTYFQNEAQLEKSRLLSDRFSAERPKGSFSTLEIQRTEQGDSAMYLCASSGPTGANVLTFGAGSRLTVL.

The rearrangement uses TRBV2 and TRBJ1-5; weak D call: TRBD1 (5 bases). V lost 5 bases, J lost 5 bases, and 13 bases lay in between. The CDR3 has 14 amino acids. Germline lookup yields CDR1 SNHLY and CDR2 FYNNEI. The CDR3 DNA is TGTGCCAGCAGTTTCCAGGGATCACATCAGCCCCAGCATTTT. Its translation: CASSFQGSHQPQHF.

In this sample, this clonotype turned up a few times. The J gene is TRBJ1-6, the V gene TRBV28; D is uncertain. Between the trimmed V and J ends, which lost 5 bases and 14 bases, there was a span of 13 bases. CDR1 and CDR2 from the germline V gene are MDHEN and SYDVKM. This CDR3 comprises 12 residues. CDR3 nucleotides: TGTGCCAGCAGTCCCCTGGTGGGATCCCTCCACTTT. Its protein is CASSPLVGSLHF.

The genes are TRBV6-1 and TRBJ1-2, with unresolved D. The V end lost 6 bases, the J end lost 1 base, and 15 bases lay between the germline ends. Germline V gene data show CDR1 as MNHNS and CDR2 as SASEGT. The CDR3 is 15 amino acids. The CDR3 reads CASSEQPAVNYGYTF. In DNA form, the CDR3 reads TGTGCCAGCAGCGAACAACCGGCGGTTAACTATGGCTACACCTTC.

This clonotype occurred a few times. The CDR3 region has the DNA TGTGCCAGCAGCTTGCTCCGGGACAGCCTTATCTACTCTGGAAACACCATATATTTT. Translation gives CASSLLRDSLIYSGNTIYF. This chain connects TRBV7-8 to TRBJ1-3, with 7 bases that match TRBD1. V gave up 3 bases and J gave up 0 bases; unmatched junction bases: 14. Germline V CDR1 and CDR2: SGHVS, FQNEAQ. This CDR3 is 19 amino acids long.

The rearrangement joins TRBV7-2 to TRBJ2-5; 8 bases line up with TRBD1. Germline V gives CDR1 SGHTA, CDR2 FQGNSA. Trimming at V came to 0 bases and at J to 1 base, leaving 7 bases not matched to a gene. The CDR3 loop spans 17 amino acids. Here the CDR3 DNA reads TGTGCCAGCAGCTTAGCGACCACAGGGGGTTTCCAAGAGACCCAGTACTTC. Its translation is CASSLATTGGFQETQYF.